This T cell receptor (beta chain) came from a study of control samples from healthy donors and cancer patients (dated by TCRdb to 2020 to 2021). Libraries were made using the immunoSEQ multiplex PCR assay. What TCRdb holds here is the immuneACCESS table cut down to in-frame rearrangements. Part of the clones is not present; checked against another copy, under half of the missing clones reflect an unresolved V gene, and the others are unexplained. The sample profile shows over 100,000 clones; roughly 88% of them were found once. The top ten constitute 3.4% of the sample. Comments on this clone: Its recognized antigen is unknown. No base qualities exist here, and no much larger clone lies one base off it.

This clonotype was sampled from a man aged 40-50 years in good health. The specimen was blood.

The nucleotide sequence is TGTGCCAGCAGTTTAGGTGGACTCTATGGCTACACCTTC. This yields the protein CASSLGGLYGYTF. The rearrangement combines TRBV12-3 or TRBV12-4 with TRBJ1-2; the D gene cannot be resolved reliably. Trimming at the junction amounts to 1 base on V and 4 bases on J, and the germline ends lie 7 bases apart. From the cysteine through the phenylalanine, the CDR3 covers 13 amino acids. Only the CDR3 DNA is retained, 39 bases long and in frame from the first base.